A selection of T cell receptor beta chains follows, all from one sample in a study of shared clonotypes between healthy human individuals. TCRdb keeps only in-frame clones here, not all; method: immunoSEQ multiplex PCR. This table has approximately 470,000 clones, 81% appearing once. Sequencing was done on a sample of PBMCs. These receptors were obtained from a woman aged 40-49 years in good health. Some clones in this sample may be carry-over from other donors' samples. CDR3s include the opening cysteine and the closing phenylalanine or tryptophan. D genes are given only for firm matches. Some rows have no size entry. The others give once, few or many, or a class for an expanded clone.

v_call	clone_size	j_call	d_call	cdr3_aa	cdr3_nt
TRBV11-3	-	TRBJ2-5	TRBD1	CASSDNRGEETQYF	TGTGCCAGCAGCGATAACAGGGGGGAAGAGACCCAGTACTTC
TRBV6-4	-	TRBJ1-1	-	CASSLGPGGTEAFF	TGTGCCAGCAGTCTAGGACCTGGGGGCACTGAAGCTTTCTTT
TRBV11-2	-	TRBJ2-2	-	CASSRGPALFF	TGTGCCAGCAGCCGAGGACCGGCGCTGTTTTTT
TRBV29-1	-	TRBJ2-1	TRBD2	CSVEGDYHYNEQFF	TGCAGCGTTGAGGGGGACTACCATTACAATGAGCAGTTCTTC
TRBV11-2	-	TRBJ2-7	-	CASSPRGYEQYF	TGTGCCAGCAGCCCAAGAGGCTACGAGCAGTACTTC
TRBV4-1	-	TRBJ2-2	TRBD2	CASSPRVAGDVGGELFF	TGCGCCAGCAGCCCCCGGGTAGCGGGAGATGTGGGCGGGGAGCTGTTTTTT
TRBV30	-	TRBJ2-1	-	CAWRTGLHYNEQFF	TGTGCCTGGAGAACCGGACTACATTACAATGAGCAGTTCTTC
TRBV27	-	TRBJ2-1	TRBD1	CASSTGTGEREQFF	TGTGCCAGCAGTACCGGGACAGGGGAACGTGAGCAGTTCTTC
TRBV28	-	TRBJ1-1	-	CASSLGRPDQAFF	TGTGCCAGCAGTCTCGGGAGACCAGACCAAGCTTTCTTT
TRBV30	-	TRBJ1-4	-	CAWSLGTNEKLFF	TGTGCCTGGAGTTTGGGGACTAATGAAAAACTGTTTTTT
TRBV4-3	few	TRBJ2-7	-	CASSQTLGQIYEQYF	TGCGCCAGCAGCCAAACCCTTGGACAAATCTACGAGCAGTACTTC
TRBV7-2	-	TRBJ2-1	TRBD1	CASTDRGLPYNEQFF	TGTGCCAGCACTGACAGGGGGCTCCCCTACAATGAGCAGTTCTTC
TRBV4-2	-	TRBJ1-3	TRBD1	CASSPRDRLSGNTIYF	TGTGCCAGCAGCCCCCGGGACAGGTTGTCCGGAAACACCATATATTTT
TRBV7-8	-	TRBJ2-1	-	CASSQGFGYNEQFF	TGTGCCAGCAGCCAAGGGTTCGGCTACAATGAGCAGTTCTTC
TRBV19	-	TRBJ2-1	-	CASSIAPAAYNEQFF	TGTGCCAGTAGTATAGCCCCGGCGGCCTACAATGAGCAGTTCTTC
TRBV10-3	-	TRBJ1-5	-	CAISDSSNQPQHF	TGTGCCATCTCGGACAGTAGCAATCAGCCCCAGCATTTT
TRBV7-9	-	TRBJ2-6	-	CASSPRGARSGANVLTF	TGTGCCAGCAGCCCTCGGGGGGCCCGATCTGGGGCCAACGTCCTGACTTTC
TRBV11-2	-	TRBJ1-1	TRBD1	CASSYRQGLYTEAFF	TGTGCCAGCAGCTATAGACAGGGGCTATACACTGAAGCTTTCTTT
TRBV28	-	TRBJ2-1	TRBD2	CASSKGAGVEQFF	TGTGCCAGCAGTAAGGGAGCGGGAGTTGAGCAGTTCTTC
TRBV5-4	-	TRBJ1-3	-	CASSANTGNTIYF	TGTGCCAGCAGCGCCAATACTGGAAACACCATATATTTT
TRBV5-1	-	TRBJ2-5	-	CASSVLQETQYF	TGCGCCAGCAGCGTACTTCAAGAGACCCAGTACTTC
TRBV30	-	TRBJ2-7	-	CAWSRKGLYEQYF	TGTGCCTGGAGTCGGAAGGGCCTCTACGAGCAGTACTTC
TRBV19	-	TRBJ2-7	-	CATKRAKSSYEQYF	TGTGCCACAAAGCGGGCTAAGAGCTCCTACGAGCAGTACTTC
TRBV27	-	TRBJ1-1	-	CASSLRHGEAFF	TGTGCCAGCAGTTTACGTCATGGGGAGGCTTTCTTT
TRBV29-1	-	TRBJ1-2	-	CSVEDGGPHSTNYGYTF	TGCAGCGTTGAAGATGGGGGGCCCCACTCTACTAACTATGGCTACACCTTC
TRBV5-6	-	TRBJ2-2	-	CASSFHRYTGELFF	TGTGCCAGCAGCTTCCACAGGTACACCGGGGAGCTGTTTTTT
TRBV30	-	TRBJ2-7	-	CAWSVSRGSYEQYF	TGTGCCTGGAGTGTGAGTAGAGGTTCCTACGAGCAGTACTTC
TRBV19	-	TRBJ1-2	TRBD1	CASSAYRGRLGGYTF	TGTGCCAGTAGTGCTTACAGGGGGCGTTTAGGTGGCTACACCTTC
TRBV5-1	-	TRBJ2-3	-	CASSLGSASSTDTQYF	TGCGCCAGCAGCTTGGGATCGGCATCTAGCACAGATACGCAGTATTTT
TRBV5-4	-	TRBJ2-1	-	CASSSESSYNEQFF	TGTGCCAGCAGCTCGGAGAGCTCCTACAATGAGCAGTTCTTC
TRBV11-1	-	TRBJ2-3	-	CASSGSGLSTDTQYF	TGTGCCAGCAGCGGCTCCGGGTTGAGCACAGATACGCAGTATTTT
TRBV7-2	-	TRBJ1-1	-	CASSPRDRKAFF	TGTGCCAGCAGCCCCCGGGACCGAAAAGCTTTCTTT
TRBV6-1	-	TRBJ2-2	-	CASSGGRGVTGELFF	TGTGCCAGCAGTGGAGGCAGGGGAGTAACCGGGGAGCTGTTTTTT
TRBV5-1	-	TRBJ2-5	-	CASSPGQGGGQETQYF	TGCGCCAGCAGCCCAGGACAGGGAGGGGGACAAGAGACCCAGTACTTC
TRBV19	-	TRBJ1-4	TRBD1	CASHTGGQTNEKLFF	TGTGCCAGTCACACAGGGGGTCAGACTAATGAAAAACTGTTTTTT
TRBV4-2	-	TRBJ2-2	-	CASSQDNRATGELFF	TGTGCCAGCAGCCAAGATAACAGGGCCACCGGGGAGCTGTTTTTT
TRBV6-6	-	TRBJ2-3	-	CASTALGVADTQYF	TGTGCCAGCACTGCGCTAGGTGTTGCAGATACGCAGTATTTT
TRBV29-1	once	TRBJ1-4	TRBD1	CSVEWRTGGKLFF	TGCAGCGTTGAATGGAGGACAGGTGGAAAACTGTTTTTT
TRBV4-3	-	TRBJ2-7	-	CASSQDQTYEQYF	TGCGCCAGCAGCCAGGATCAAACTTACGAGCAGTACTTC
TRBV2	-	TRBJ1-5	-	CASSDGGISNQPQHF	TGTGCCAGCAGTGATGGGGGGATTAGCAATCAGCCCCAGCATTTT
TRBV29-1	-	TRBJ1-2	-	CSVDGLEGYTF	TGCAGCGTTGATGGTCTCGAAGGCTACACCTTC
TRBV2	few	TRBJ2-7	-	CASSTTVSYEQYF	TGTGCCAGCAGTACGACGGTCTCCTACGAGCAGTACTTC
TRBV2	-	TRBJ2-7	TRBD1	CASRRTGTSYEQYF	TGTGCCAGCAGGCGGACAGGGACATCCTACGAGCAGTACTTC
TRBV6-6	-	TRBJ2-4	-	CASSWTVAKNIQYF	TGTGCCAGCAGCTGGACGGTAGCCAAAAACATTCAGTACTTC
TRBV9	once	TRBJ1-2	-	CASSSRTRGDGYTF	TGTGCCAGCAGCTCCCGGACCCGGGGGGATGGCTACACCTTC
TRBV5-1	-	TRBJ2-2	TRBD2	CASSLAGGLAGTGELFF	TGCGCCAGCAGCTTGGCCGGGGGACTAGCGGGGACCGGGGAGCTGTTTTTT
TRBV5-1	-	TRBJ2-2	TRBD2	CASSTGLAGVAGELFF	TGCGCCAGCAGCACGGGACTAGCGGGAGTGGCCGGGGAGCTGTTTTTT
TRBV30	-	TRBJ2-6	-	CAWARLEANVLTF	TGTGCCTGGGCCAGGCTCGAGGCCAACGTCCTGACTTTC
TRBV6-5	few	TRBJ1-2	TRBD1	CASRLGQGNYGYTF	TGTGCCAGCCGACTGGGACAGGGGAACTATGGCTACACCTTC
TRBV30	-	TRBJ1-3	-	CAWSGSPTGNTIYF	TGTGCCTGGAGTGGTTCCCCTACTGGAAACACCATATATTTT
TRBV7-9	-	TRBJ1-2	-	CASSLGTPYYGYTF	TGTGCCAGCAGCCTAGGGACACCTTACTATGGCTACACCTTC